Below, 24 T cell receptor beta chains from the same sample are listed, as sequenced in a study of STAT5B mutations in CD4+ large granular lymphocyte leukemia (dated by TCRdb to 2021 to 2024). Library method: the immunoSEQ multiplex PCR assay. TCRdb took this table from immuneACCESS and kept in-frame rearrangements with V and J called. Such tables lack part of the clones; where checked against another copy, unresolved V genes explain under half of the gap, and the rest is unexplained. Within this sample are 45,000 to 50,000 clones, with around 81% of them counted one time only. In total, the top ten clones hold approximately 0.4% of the sample. The sequencing input was CD4+ T cells from blood buffy coats. The receptors were gathered from a human donor in good health.

The chain carries TRBV19 and TRBJ2-7; D not resolved. The CDR3 is made up of 16 amino acids. Looked up from germline, CDR1 is LNHDA and CDR2 is SQIVND (reference sequence). Trimming stripped 1 base from V and 2 bases from J, with 15 bases between. CDR3 coding DNA: TGTGCCAGTAGTATAGGGGAAGGGAAAGCAACCTACGAGCAGTACTTC. Residues: CASSIGEGKATYEQYF.

This sequence joins TRBV5-1 and TRBJ2-1; TRBD2 agrees at 8 bases. Germline CDR1 is SGHRS and CDR2 is YFSETQ. This CDR3 region has 15 residues. V was pared by 0 bases and J by 4 bases, with 3 bases of the junction left unmatched. CDR3 DNA sequence: TGCGCCAGCAGCTTGGCCGGGGGGGATTACAATGAGCAGTTCTTC. This encodes CASSLAGGDYNEQFF. The whole variable domain, remainder taken from reference TRBV5-1 and TRBJ2-1, is KAGVTQTPRYLIKTRGQQVTLSCSPISGHRSVSWYQQTPGQGLQFLFEYFSETQRNKGNFPGRFSGRQFSNSRSEMNVSTLELGDSALYLCASSLAGGDYNEQFFGPGTRLTVL.

This rearrangement joins TRBV5-1 to TRBJ1-3; 8 bases fit TRBD1. CDR1 and CDR2 (germline): SGHRS, YFSETQ. After removal of 4 bases from V and 7 bases from J, the junction contained 7 bases not matched to a gene. The CDR3 is 14 residues long. CDR3 nucleotides: TGCGCCAGCAGCCCACAGGGGGATGGCAACACCATATATTTT. It yields the protein CASSPQGDGNTIYF.

V usage is TRBV10-2 and J usage is TRBJ2-3; D call uncertain. Germline V CDR1 and CDR2: WSHSY, SAAADI. Between the trimmed V and J ends, which lost 10 bases and 1 base, there was a span of 12 bases. The CDR3 has 13 amino acids. The CDR3: CATRWAGTDTQYF. CDR3 nucleotide sequence: TGCGCCACTCGATGGGCCGGCACAGATACGCAGTATTTT.

The chain has TRBV7-3 and TRBJ1-6, with 8 positions matching TRBD1. With 5 bases clipped from V and 10 bases from J, the junction kept 7 bases outside the gene matches. Germline V CDR1 and CDR2: SGHTA, FQGTGA. The CDR3 runs 14 residues. The CDR3 reads CASSLDRVGSPLHF. The CDR3 nucleotides read TGTGCCAGCAGCCTGGACAGGGTGGGGTCACCCCTCCACTTT.

The chain links TRBV30 to TRBJ2-1; tentatively, D is TRBD2 (5 bases). Germline lookup yields CDR1 GTSNPN and CDR2 SVGIG (reference sequence). With 0 bases removed from V and 8 bases from J, the gap between germline ends came to 14 bases. CDR3 length: 14 residues. The CDR3 DNA reads as TGTGCCTGGAGTGTAGTCCGACCAGCGGATGAGCAGTTCTTC. Translation gives CAWSVVRPADEQFF.

This chain links TRBV6-4 with TRBJ1-1, with D possibly being TRBD1 (6 bases). V gave up 0 bases and J gave up 7 bases, with 15 bases separating them. This CDR3 region has 15 residues. The germline CDR1 and CDR2 sequences are MRHNA and SNTAGT. Here the CDR3 DNA reads TGTGCCAGCAGTGACTCGCCCGCCCAGGGGAATGAAGCTTTCTTT. Residues: CASSDSPAQGNEAFF.

V usage is TRBV11-2 and J usage is TRBJ2-3; D could derive from TRBD1 or TRBD2 (5 bases each). Between the trimmed V and J ends, which lost 5 bases and 4 bases, there was a span of 19 bases. Germline V gene sequence: CDR1 SGHAT, CDR2 FQNNGV. The CDR3 has 16 residues. The DNA for the CDR3 is TGTGCCAGCAGCCGCCTATGGGGGAGCCGCGCAGATACGCAGTATTTT. Protein sequence: CASSRLWGSRADTQYF.

As for this clone: The same CDR3 also results from other DNA sequences found in this sample. This chain joins TRBV20-1 and TRBJ1-1; D unresolved. This CDR3 spans 11 amino acids. Per germline, CDR1 DFQATT and CDR2 SNEGSKA (reference sequence). The germline V and J ends were trimmed by 3 bases and 1 base, with 3 bases remaining between them. The CDR3 loop reads CSASRNTEAFF. The CDR3 DNA sequence: TGCAGTGCTAGTAGGAACACTGAAGCTTTCTTT.

This clone was recorded once. The chain employs TRBV18 and TRBJ2-1; TRBD2 aligns across 7 bases. This CDR3 contains 15 residues. V lost 8 bases to trimming and J lost 10 bases; unmatched junction nucleotides: 17. From germline, CDR1 is KGHSH and CDR2 LQKENI. This CDR3 reads CASIIDSGPSKEQFF. The DNA of the CDR3 is TGTGCCAGCATCATCGATAGCGGGCCTTCGAAGGAGCAGTTCTTC.

In its sample, this clone was seen once. The J gene is TRBJ2-7, the V gene TRBV5-1; D may be TRBD2 (5 bases). The CDR3 spans 14 residues. Per the germline V gene, CDR1 is SGHRS and CDR2 is YFSETQ. The V gene lost 0 bases and the J gene lost 6 bases, with 13 bases spanning the gap. CDR3 bases: TGCGCCAGCAGCTTGGCACGGGGTTTAGGCGAGCAGTACTTC. Translation gives CASSLARGLGEQYF. Complete variable domain (other parts from reference TRBV5-1 and TRBJ2-7): KAGVTQTPRYLIKTRGQQVTLSCSPISGHRSVSWYQQTPGQGLQFLFEYFSETQRNKGNFPGRFSGRQFSNSRSEMNVSTLELGDSALYLCASSLARGLGEQYFGPGTRLTVT.

This sequence joins TRBV5-1 and TRBJ1-5; D gene ambiguous. V lost 4 bases and J 5 bases, leaving 16 bases between the germline ends. Germline CDR1 reads SGHRS; CDR2 reads YFSETQ. The CDR3 loop spans 15 amino acids. CDR3 nucleotides: TGCGCCAGCAGCGAGGAAGGGCGGGAGTATCAGCCCCAGCATTTT. Protein sequence: CASSEEGREYQPQHF.

The chain is built from TRBV7-3 and TRBJ2-3, with a possible D match to TRBD2 (5 bases). The CDR3 consists of 14 residues. V was pared by 3 bases and J by 2 bases, with 9 bases between. The V gene's germline CDR1 is SGHTA and CDR2 FQGTGA. CDR3 region: CASSLVGVTDTQYF. The CDR3 bases are TGTGCCAGCAGCTTGGTGGGAGTCACAGATACGCAGTATTTT. The variable domain in full, completed from reference TRBV7-3 and TRBJ2-3, reads GAGVSQTPSNKVTEKGKYVELRCDPISGHTALYWYRQSLGQGPEFLIYFQGTGAADDSGLPNDRFFAVRPEGSVSTLKIQRTERGDSAVYLCASSLVGVTDTQYFGPGTRLTVL.

The genes are TRBV29-1 and TRBJ2-5, with 7 bases that match TRBD2. This CDR3 has 14 residues. In germline, CDR1 is SQVTM, CDR2 ANQGSEA. V lost 6 bases to trimming and J lost 5 bases; unmatched junction nucleotides: 12. CDR3 coding DNA: TGCAGCGTCCCGTCGGGGGGAAGGGAGGAGACCCAGTACTTC. It specifies CSVPSGGREETQYF.

This clone was seen once. The chain combines TRBV11-3 with TRBJ1-3, with a tentative D call TRBD1 (6 bases). Trimming shortened V by 4 bases and J by 8 bases, and 12 bases separated the two germline ends. The germline gives CDR1 SGHNT, CDR2 YENEEA. CDR3 length equals 13 residues. CDR3 DNA sequence: TGTGCCAGCAGCTCTGACGGGGGGCACACCATATATTTT. It specifies CASSSDGGHTIYF.

This chain joins TRBV6-6 and TRBJ1-6; possibly TRBD1 for D (6 bases). The V end lost 0 bases, the J end lost 7 bases, and 10 bases lay between the germline ends. CDR1 is MNHNY and CDR2 is SVGAGI in the germline V gene (reference sequence). The CDR3 consists of 15 residues. The CDR3 is CASSYSDRRNSPLHF. For the CDR3, the DNA is TGTGCCAGCAGTTACTCTGACAGGCGGAATTCACCCCTCCACTTT.

This clone was seen once. The chain recombines TRBV27 with TRBJ1-1; D might be TRBD1 (5 bases). This CDR3 spans 14 amino acids. Germline CDR1 and CDR2: MNHEY and SMNVEV (reference sequence). V lost 4 bases, J lost 4 bases, and 13 bases lay in between. The DNA of the CDR3 is TGTGCCAGCAGTTGGGGGGTGAGGAGCACTGAAGCTTTCTTT. It translates to CASSWGVRSTEAFF.

This clone was detected once. The J gene is TRBJ2-3, the V gene TRBV11-3; 13 positions agree with TRBD2. The germline gives CDR1 SGHNT, CDR2 YENEEA. This CDR3 has 16 amino acids. With 6 bases clipped from V and 4 bases from J, the junction kept 7 bases outside the gene matches. The CDR3 protein is CASRPGLAGEADTQYF. The CDR3 bases are TGTGCCAGCAGGCCCGGACTAGCGGGGGAGGCAGATACGCAGTATTTT.

The chain is built from TRBV5-1 and TRBJ1-2; TRBD1 might be the D (6 bases). V lost 0 bases, J lost 10 bases, and 16 bases lay in between. CDR1 and CDR2 (germline): SGHRS, YFSETQ. CDR3 size: 14 residues. The CDR3 DNA follows: TGCGCCAGCAGCTTGGCCTTTGTTACAGGGCTCTACACCTTC. Translation: CASSLAFVTGLYTF.

The sample holds one count of this clone. The chain couples TRBV4-1 to TRBJ2-3; 7 nucleotides align to TRBD2. In germline, CDR1 is MGHRA, CDR2 YSYEKL. V lost 0 bases and J lost 6; bases outside the gene matches: 3. The CDR3 runs to 14 residues. The CDR3 is CASSQDGGGDTQYF. CDR3 coding DNA: TGCGCCAGCAGCCAAGACGGGGGAGGGGATACGCAGTATTTT.

The V gene is TRBV9, the J gene TRBJ2-3, with D unresolved. The germline V and J ends were trimmed by 0 bases and 2 bases, with 7 bases remaining between them. Looked up from germline, CDR1 is SGDLS and CDR2 is YYNGEE. The CDR3 covers 14 residues. The CDR3 coding sequence is TGTGCCAGCAGCGTAGGACCCTTCACAGATACGCAGTATTTT. It is translated as CASSVGPFTDTQYF.

V usage is TRBV9 and J usage is TRBJ2-3; 8 nucleotides align to TRBD2. This CDR3 has 15 residues. J lost 6 bases, V lost 0 bases, and 6 bases had no gene match. Looked up from germline, CDR1 is SGDLS and CDR2 is YYNGEE. The DNA of the CDR3 is TGTGCCAGCAGCGTAGGATGGGTAGCGGGGGATACGCAGTATTTT. Amino acids: CASSVGWVAGDTQYF.

V usage is TRBV5-1 and J usage is TRBJ1-3; TRBD1 agrees at 12 bases. Germline V gene lookup returns CDR1 SGHRS and CDR2 YFSETQ. After removal of 4 bases from V and 4 bases from J, the junction contained 6 bases not matched to a gene. This CDR3 comprises 16 residues. As DNA, the CDR3 is TGCGCCAGCAGCCCCGGGACAGGGGGCTTCGGAAACACCATATATTTT. Its protein is CASSPGTGGFGNTIYF.

CDR3: CASSFRSMNTEAFF. The CDR3 DNA is TGTGCCAGCAGCTTCAGAAGCATGAACACTGAAGCTTTCTTT. This chain uses TRBV11-1 with TRBJ1-1; the D is unclear. This CDR3 spans 14 amino acids. Trimming took 3 bases from V and 0 from J, leaving 8 bases between them. In germline, CDR1 is SGHAT, CDR2 FQDESV (reference sequence).